A selection of T cell receptor beta chains follows, all from one sample in a study of T cell responses to AZD1222 COVID-19 vaccine. Sequenced by immunoSEQ multiplex PCR; TCRdb stores in-frame clones only, minus some. The repertoire holds roughly 180,000 clones, with about 86% as singletons. The sequenced sample was peripheral blood, obtained on day 0 of AZD1222 vaccination. The receptors originated from an adult in good health. Both conserved end residues are part of each CDR3. The D gene is left open where the match is weak. Size is stated for part of the rows, as once, few or many counts, or as a class when the clone is expanded.

V,J,size,D,DNA,CDR3
TRBV28,TRBJ1-4,.,TRBD1,TGTGCCAGCGTGACAGGGGGTAATGAAAAACTGTTTTTT,CASVTGGNEKLFF
TRBV12-3/TRBV12-4,TRBJ1-2,few,TRBD1,TGTGCCAGCACTTCCAAGGGGGCGTTTGGCTACACCTTC,CASTSKGAFGYTF
TRBV5-1,TRBJ1-3,.,TRBD1,TGCGCCAGCAGCGGGGACAGGGGGTCCGGAAACACCATATATTTT,CASSGDRGSGNTIYF
TRBV2,TRBJ1-5,.,.,TGTGCCAGCAGTGAAGCGAATAGGGGCAGTCACCAGCATTTT,CASSEANRGSHQHF
TRBV9,TRBJ1-6,.,TRBD1,TGTGCCAGCAGCTCAGGGACAGGGGATAATTCACCCCTCCACTTT,CASSSGTGDNSPLHF
TRBV27,TRBJ1-2,.,.,TGTGCCAGCAGTATACGGAGGGGCGATGGCTACACCTTC,CASSIRRGDGYTF
TRBV27,TRBJ1-2,.,TRBD1,TGTGCCAGCAGTGGGACAGGGGGCAATGAGGGCTACACCTTC,CASSGTGGNEGYTF
TRBV27,TRBJ1-2,.,.,TGTGCCAGCAGTTCGCCGGGGGGGGCATATGGCTACACCTTC,CASSSPGGAYGYTF
TRBV28,TRBJ1-5,.,.,TGTGCCAGCAGCTGGGACTCAGATAGCAATCAGCCCCAGCATTTT,CASSWDSDSNQPQHF
TRBV10-3,TRBJ2-3,.,.,TGTGCCATCAGTGGTGGGCGGCCGGGGTCAGATACGCAGTATTTT,CAISGGRPGSDTQYF
TRBV27,TRBJ2-1,once,.,TGTGCCAGCAGTTACAGGGTGGATGAGCAGTTCTTC,CASSYRVDEQFF
TRBV7-2,TRBJ1-2,.,.,TGTGCCAGCAGCTTAGTTAGAGGGGGGGATGGCTACACCTTC,CASSLVRGGDGYTF
TRBV5-1,TRBJ2-7,.,.,TGCGCCAGCAGCCTCCTCCAGGGACCCCTCTCCTACGAGCAGTACTTC,CASSLLQGPLSYEQYF
TRBV5-1,TRBJ1-2,.,.,TGCGCCAGCAGCCAGACAGGAGACTATGGCTACACCTTC,CASSQTGDYGYTF
TRBV19,TRBJ2-5,.,TRBD1,TGTGCCAGTAGTAGAGACAGGGCGGAGACCCAGTACTTC,CASSRDRAETQYF
TRBV6-2/TRBV6-3,TRBJ2-3,.,.,TGTGCCAGCAGTTCCCCCTACGAGGGCACAGATACGCAGTATTTT,CASSSPYEGTDTQYF
TRBV28,TRBJ2-1,.,.,TGTGCCAGCAGTTTGACTACAGAGCAGTTCTTC,CASSLTTEQFF
TRBV4-1,TRBJ1-1,.,.,TGCGCCAGCAGCTTAAGGGCACCTCCCACTGAAGCTTTCTTT,CASSLRAPPTEAFF
TRBV19,TRBJ2-7,few,TRBD1,TGTGCCAGTAGTCCAGGGGGCGCGATTCACGAGCAGTACTTC,CASSPGGAIHEQYF
TRBV19,TRBJ2-7,.,TRBD1,TGTGCCAGTAGTATAGAATTGGGACAGGGAAAGCTCGAGCAGTACTTC,CASSIELGQGKLEQYF
TRBV6-5,TRBJ2-1,.,TRBD2,TGTGCCAGCAGTTTCCTTAGCGGGAAATCGTACAATGAGCAGTTCTTC,CASSFLSGKSYNEQFF
TRBV7-2,TRBJ1-6,.,.,TGTGCCAGCAGCTTAGACGGTTATAATTCACCCCTCCACTTT,CASSLDGYNSPLHF
TRBV10-3,TRBJ1-4,.,TRBD1,TGTGCCACCAAAGGGGGCTTCGATGAAAAACTGTTTTTT,CATKGGFDEKLFF
TRBV4-1,TRBJ1-1,once,TRBD1,TGCGCCAGCAACGACAGGGCGAACACTGAAGCTTTCTTT,CASNDRANTEAFF